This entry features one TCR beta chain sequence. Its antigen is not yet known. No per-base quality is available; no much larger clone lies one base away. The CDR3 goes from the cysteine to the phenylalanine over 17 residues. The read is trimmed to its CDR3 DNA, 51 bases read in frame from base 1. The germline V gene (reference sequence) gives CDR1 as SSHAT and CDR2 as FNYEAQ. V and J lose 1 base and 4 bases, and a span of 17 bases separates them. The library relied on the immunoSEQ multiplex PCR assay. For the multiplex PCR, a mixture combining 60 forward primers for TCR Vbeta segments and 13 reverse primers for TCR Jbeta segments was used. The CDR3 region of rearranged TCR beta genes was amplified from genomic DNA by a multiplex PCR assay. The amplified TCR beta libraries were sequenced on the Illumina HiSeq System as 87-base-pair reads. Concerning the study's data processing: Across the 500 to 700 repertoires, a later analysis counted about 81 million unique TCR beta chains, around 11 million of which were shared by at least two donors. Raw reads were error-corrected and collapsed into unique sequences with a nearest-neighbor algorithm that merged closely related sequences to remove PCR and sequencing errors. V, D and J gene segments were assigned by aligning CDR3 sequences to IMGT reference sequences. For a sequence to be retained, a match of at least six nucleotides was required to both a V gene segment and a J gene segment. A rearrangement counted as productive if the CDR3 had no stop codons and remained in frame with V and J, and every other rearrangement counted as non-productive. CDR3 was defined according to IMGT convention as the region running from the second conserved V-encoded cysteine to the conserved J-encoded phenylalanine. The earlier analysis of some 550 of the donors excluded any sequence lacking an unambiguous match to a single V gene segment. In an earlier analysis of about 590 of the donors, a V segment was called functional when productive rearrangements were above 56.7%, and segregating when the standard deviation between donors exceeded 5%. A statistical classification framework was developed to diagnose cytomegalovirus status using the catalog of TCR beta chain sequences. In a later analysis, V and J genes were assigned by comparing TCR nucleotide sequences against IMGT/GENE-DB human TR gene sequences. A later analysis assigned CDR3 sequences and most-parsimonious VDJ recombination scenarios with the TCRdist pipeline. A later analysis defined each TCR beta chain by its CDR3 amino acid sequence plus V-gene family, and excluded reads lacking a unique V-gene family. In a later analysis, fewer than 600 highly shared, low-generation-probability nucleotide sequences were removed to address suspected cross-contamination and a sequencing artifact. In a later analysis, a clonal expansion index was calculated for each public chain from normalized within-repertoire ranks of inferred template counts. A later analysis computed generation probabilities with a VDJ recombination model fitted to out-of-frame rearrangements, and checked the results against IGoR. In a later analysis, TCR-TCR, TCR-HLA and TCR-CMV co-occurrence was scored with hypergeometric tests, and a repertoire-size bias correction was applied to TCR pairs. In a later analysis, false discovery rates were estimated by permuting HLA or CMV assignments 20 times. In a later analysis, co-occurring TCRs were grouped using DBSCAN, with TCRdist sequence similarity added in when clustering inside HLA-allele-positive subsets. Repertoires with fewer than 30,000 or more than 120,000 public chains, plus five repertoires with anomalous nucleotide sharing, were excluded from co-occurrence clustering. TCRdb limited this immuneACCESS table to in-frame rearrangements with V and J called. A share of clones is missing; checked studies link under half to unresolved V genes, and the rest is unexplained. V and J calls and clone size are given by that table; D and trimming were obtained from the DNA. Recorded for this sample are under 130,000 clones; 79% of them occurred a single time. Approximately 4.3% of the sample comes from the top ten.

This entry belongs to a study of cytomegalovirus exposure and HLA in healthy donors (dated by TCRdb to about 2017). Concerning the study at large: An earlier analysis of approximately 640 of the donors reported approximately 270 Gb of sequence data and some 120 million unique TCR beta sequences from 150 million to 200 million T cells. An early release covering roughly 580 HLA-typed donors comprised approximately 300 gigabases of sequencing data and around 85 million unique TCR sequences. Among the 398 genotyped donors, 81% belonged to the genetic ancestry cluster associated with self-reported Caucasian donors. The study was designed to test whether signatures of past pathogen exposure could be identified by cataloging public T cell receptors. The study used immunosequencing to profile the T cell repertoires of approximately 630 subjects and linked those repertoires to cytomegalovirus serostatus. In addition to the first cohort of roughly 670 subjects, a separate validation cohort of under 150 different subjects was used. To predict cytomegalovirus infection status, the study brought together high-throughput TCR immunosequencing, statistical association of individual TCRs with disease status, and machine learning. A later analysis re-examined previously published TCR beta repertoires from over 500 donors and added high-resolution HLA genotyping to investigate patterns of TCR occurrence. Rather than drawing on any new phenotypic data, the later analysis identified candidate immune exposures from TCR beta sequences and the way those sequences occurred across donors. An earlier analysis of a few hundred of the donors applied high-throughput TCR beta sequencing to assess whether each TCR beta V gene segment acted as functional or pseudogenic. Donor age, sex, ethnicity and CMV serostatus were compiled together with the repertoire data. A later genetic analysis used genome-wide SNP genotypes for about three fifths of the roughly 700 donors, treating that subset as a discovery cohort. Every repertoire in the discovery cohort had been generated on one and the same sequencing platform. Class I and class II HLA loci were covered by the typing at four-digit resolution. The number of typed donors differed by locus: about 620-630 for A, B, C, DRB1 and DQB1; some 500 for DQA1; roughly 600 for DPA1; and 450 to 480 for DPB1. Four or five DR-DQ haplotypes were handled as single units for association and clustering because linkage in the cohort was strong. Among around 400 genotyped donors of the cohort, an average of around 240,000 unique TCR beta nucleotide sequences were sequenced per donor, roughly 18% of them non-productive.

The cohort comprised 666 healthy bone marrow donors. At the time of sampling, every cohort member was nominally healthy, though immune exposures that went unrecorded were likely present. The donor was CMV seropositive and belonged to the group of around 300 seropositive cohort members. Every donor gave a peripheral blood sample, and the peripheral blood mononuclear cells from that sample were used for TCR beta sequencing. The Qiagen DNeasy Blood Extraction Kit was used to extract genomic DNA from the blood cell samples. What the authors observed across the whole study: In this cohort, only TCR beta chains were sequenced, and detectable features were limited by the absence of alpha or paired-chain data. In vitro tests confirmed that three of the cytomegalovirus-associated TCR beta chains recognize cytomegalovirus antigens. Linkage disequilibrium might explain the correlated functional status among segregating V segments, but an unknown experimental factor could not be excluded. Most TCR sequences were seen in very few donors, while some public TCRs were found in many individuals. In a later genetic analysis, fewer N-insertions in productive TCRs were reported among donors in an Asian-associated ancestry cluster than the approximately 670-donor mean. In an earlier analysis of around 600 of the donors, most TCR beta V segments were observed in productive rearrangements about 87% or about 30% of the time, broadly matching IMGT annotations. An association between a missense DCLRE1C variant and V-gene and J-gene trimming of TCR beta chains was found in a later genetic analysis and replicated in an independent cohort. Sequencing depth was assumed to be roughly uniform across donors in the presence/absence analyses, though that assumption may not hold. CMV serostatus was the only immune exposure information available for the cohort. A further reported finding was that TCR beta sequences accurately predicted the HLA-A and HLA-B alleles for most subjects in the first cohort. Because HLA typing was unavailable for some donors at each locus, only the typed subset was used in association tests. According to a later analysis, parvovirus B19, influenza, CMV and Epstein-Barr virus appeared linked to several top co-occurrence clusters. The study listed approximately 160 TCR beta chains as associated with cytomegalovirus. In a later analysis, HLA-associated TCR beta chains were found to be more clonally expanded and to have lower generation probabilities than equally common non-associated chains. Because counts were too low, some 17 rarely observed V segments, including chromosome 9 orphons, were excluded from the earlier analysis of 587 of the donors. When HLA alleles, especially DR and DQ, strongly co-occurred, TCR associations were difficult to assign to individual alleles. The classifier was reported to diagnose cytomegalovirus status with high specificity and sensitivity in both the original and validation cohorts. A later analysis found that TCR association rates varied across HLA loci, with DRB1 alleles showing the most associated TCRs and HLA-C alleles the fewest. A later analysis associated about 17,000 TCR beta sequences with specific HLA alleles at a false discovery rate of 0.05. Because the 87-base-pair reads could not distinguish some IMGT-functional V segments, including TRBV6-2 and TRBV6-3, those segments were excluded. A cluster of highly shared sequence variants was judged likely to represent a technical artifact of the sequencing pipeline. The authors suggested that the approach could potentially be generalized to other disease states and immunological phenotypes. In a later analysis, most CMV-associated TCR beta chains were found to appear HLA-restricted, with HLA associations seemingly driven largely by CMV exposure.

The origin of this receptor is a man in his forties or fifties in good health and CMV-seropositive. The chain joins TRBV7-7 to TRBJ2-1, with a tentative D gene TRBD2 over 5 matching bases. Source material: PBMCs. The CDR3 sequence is CASSLESQLGKYNEQFF. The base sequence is TGTGCCAGCAGCTTAGAGAGTCAACTAGGGAAGTACAATGAGCAGTTCTTC.